This T cell receptor beta chain was captured in a study of T cell responses to AZD1222 COVID-19 vaccine. The study, taken as a whole, reports: Spike was spanned by vaccine-associated CD4 TCRs, with dominance at 160-218 and 743-854. Spike-specific TCR breadth rose after two AZD1222 doses, and depth rose as well. White British donors predominated, females outnumbered males, and clonal diversity was possibly underestimated.

The germline gives CDR1 MNHEY, CDR2 SVGAGI. Between the trimmed V and J ends, which lost 2 bases and 8 bases, there was a span of 9 bases. The CDR3 totals 12 residues. About this clone: Its target is unknown.

Combined were second doses at about 4 or about 12 weeks. Only in-frame clones appear in the TCRdb table, and some are missing; sequencing was by immunoSEQ multiplex PCR. Here the sample spans about 120,000 clones, about 85% being singletons. The V gene is TRBV6-5, the J gene TRBJ1-2; D gene unclear. The source material was peripheral blood, sampled 28 days after the second AZD1222 dose. This receptor was obtained from an adult who received the AZD1222 COVID-19 vaccine. The CDR3 sequence is CASSYGQGGYTF. CDR3 in DNA: TGTGCCAGCAGTTACGGCCAAGGAGGCTACACCTTC.